These T cell receptor beta chains were read from a single sample in a study of OX40 agonist ivuxolimab in advanced cancers. Some clones are missing from TCRdb's copy, which holds only in-frame ones; the method was immunoSEQ multiplex PCR. This table holds just under 85,000 clones, around four fifths found once. This specimen consisted of CD4+ or CD8+ T cells sorted from blood, obtained in a trial of the OX40 agonist ivuxolimab. These receptors all stem from an adult with an advanced solid tumor such as melanoma, head and neck, liver or kidney cancer. Each CDR3 is given with its conserved first and last residue. Each record gives: clone size, V gene, CDR3 length, D gene, J gene, CDR3 DNA, CDR3 protein. D genes are given only for firm matches. Rows may omit the clone size; those that give it use once, few, many or a size class.

>-|TRBV6-5|16|-|TRBJ1-5
TGTGCCAGCAGTTCTCCCCCATACGTGTCAAATCAGCCCCAGCATTTT
CASSSPPYVSNQPQHF
>-|TRBV30|12|-|TRBJ1-3
TGTGCCTGGACCACAGGGGGAAACACCATATATTTT
CAWTTGGNTIYF
>-|TRBV7-2|13|-|TRBJ1-1
TGTGCCAGCAGCTTAGCACCGAACACTGAAGCTTTCTTT
CASSLAPNTEAFF
>-|TRBV5-6|14|-|TRBJ1-1
TGTGCCAGCAGCTCTAGGGGTACGGGCACTGAAGCTTTCTTT
CASSSRGTGTEAFF
>-|TRBV19|13|-|TRBJ1-2
TGTGCCAGTCGGAGGGACCTCTATGGAGGCTACACCTTC
CASRRDLYGGYTF
>-|TRBV4-1|14|-|TRBJ1-2
TGCGCCAGCAGCCTTGACCGAAGTACCTATGGCTACACCTTC
CASSLDRSTYGYTF
>few|TRBV7-2|17|TRBD2|TRBJ2-3
TGTGCCAGCAGCTTGGTCGCTAGCGGGGGGGCCGCAGATACGCAGTATTTT
CASSLVASGGAADTQYF
>once|TRBV7-2|13|-|TRBJ1-2
TGTGCCAGCAGGGAAGGGACGGAAGGGGGCTACACCTTC
CASREGTEGGYTF
>-|TRBV10-3|12|-|TRBJ2-2
TGTGCCATCAGCAGGGCGACCGGGGAGCTGTTTTTT
CAISRATGELFF
>-|TRBV29-1|14|-|TRBJ2-3
TGCAGCGTTGCGCGGGGCCCAAGCACAGATACGCAGTATTTT
CSVARGPSTDTQYF
>-|TRBV30|14|TRBD2|TRBJ2-7
TGTGCCGGTTCTATAGCGGGGGGCGGCTACGAGCAGTACTTC
CAGSIAGGGYEQYF
>few|TRBV11-1|15|-|TRBJ1-6
TGTGCCAGCAGCTTGGCCCGGGGTCAGGATTCACCCCTCCACTTT
CASSLARGQDSPLHF
>few|TRBV6-4|12|-|TRBJ1-2
TGTGCCAGCAGTGACGATGTGGATGGCTACACCTTC
CASSDDVDGYTF
>-|TRBV18|14|TRBD1|TRBJ1-2
TGTGCCAGCTCACCCGGGACAGAAACCTATGGCTACACCTTC
CASSPGTETYGYTF
>-|TRBV9|14|-|TRBJ2-5
TGTGCCAGCAGCGAGGGGGTAACGGGAGAGACCCAGTACTTC
CASSEGVTGETQYF
>-|TRBV7-9|14|-|TRBJ1-2
TGTGCCAGCAGCTTAGAGGGGCGTACGGGTGGCTACACCTTC
CASSLEGRTGGYTF
>-|TRBV7-9|17|TRBD1|TRBJ2-3
TGTGCCAGCAGCCATTTACAGGGGCCTCAGGGGACAGATACGCAGTATTTT
CASSHLQGPQGTDTQYF
>-|TRBV18|17|-|TRBJ1-1
TGTGCCAGCTCACCAGATCGGACAGTCACCACCCCGACTGAAGCTTTCTTT
CASSPDRTVTTPTEAFF
>-|TRBV2|13|TRBD2|TRBJ2-3
TGTGCCAGCGGGGGGGAGAGCACAGATACGCAGTATTTT
CASGGESTDTQYF
>-|TRBV9|15|TRBD2|TRBJ2-3
TGTGCCAGCAGCGTAGGCAGCGGGGGTGGAGATACGCAGTATTTT
CASSVGSGGGDTQYF
>-|TRBV7-8|15|TRBD1|TRBJ2-3
TGTGCCAGCAGCTTAGGACAGGGGATCACAGATACGCAGTATTTT
CASSLGQGITDTQYF
>few|TRBV2|16|-|TRBJ1-1
TGTGCCAGCAGTGAACGACACGGGGGGCTGAACACTGAAGCTTTCTTT
CASSERHGGLNTEAFF
>-|TRBV19|16|TRBD1|TRBJ2-2
TGTGCCAGTAGTATAGCCGGGACAGTGAACACCGGGGAGCTGTTTTTT
CASSIAGTVNTGELFF
>-|TRBV30|12|-|TRBJ1-4
TGTGCCTGGAGTCTTCTGGGGGAAAAACTGTTTTTT
CAWSLLGEKLFF
>-|TRBV5-4|19|TRBD2|TRBJ2-1
TGTGCCAGCAGCTTCCCGGGACTAGCGGGGGGGAGCTCCTACAATGAGCAGTTCTTC
CASSFPGLAGGSSYNEQFF
>-|TRBV5-1|15|-|TRBJ1-1
TGCGCCAGCAGCTTGGTATCGGGAATGAACACTGAAGCTTTCTTT
CASSLVSGMNTEAFF
>-|TRBV7-9|13|-|TRBJ1-6
TGTGCCAGCAGCTTAACGGCTGGGTCACCCCTCCACTTT
CASSLTAGSPLHF
>-|TRBV7-9|15|-|TRBJ2-7
TGTGCCAGCAGCTTAGCACGGACGGGGGCCTACGAGCAGTACTTC
CASSLARTGAYEQYF
>-|TRBV4-2|14|-|TRBJ2-3
TGTGCCAGCAGCCAGGGGACTAGCACAGATACGCAGTATTTT
CASSQGTSTDTQYF
>-|TRBV19|16|TRBD1|TRBJ1-2
TGTGCCAGTAGTACCCTCCAGGACAGGCGTGTATCTGGCTACACCTTC
CASSTLQDRRVSGYTF
>-|TRBV7-2|14|-|TRBJ2-5
TGTGCCAGCAGCCAGAGGCGGAACCAAGAGACCCAGTACTTC
CASSQRRNQETQYF
>-|TRBV6-5|11|-|TRBJ1-1
TGTGCCAGCAGGGGACAAGTTGAAGCTTTCTTT
CASRGQVEAFF
>-|TRBV30|12|-|TRBJ2-7
TGTGCCTGGAGTGTAAACAGGAACGAGCAGTACTTC
CAWSVNRNEQYF
>-|TRBV14|13|-|TRBJ1-2
TGTGCCAGCAGCCAAGGGGGGGGTTATGGCTACACCTTC
CASSQGGGYGYTF
>-|TRBV30|13|-|TRBJ2-5
TGTGCCTGGAGATGGGCCGGACAAGAGACCCAGTACTTC
CAWRWAGQETQYF
>-|TRBV4-3|14|-|TRBJ1-2
TGCGCCAGCAGCCAAGCCCGGGAAAACTATGGCTACACCTTC
CASSQARENYGYTF
>-|TRBV6-6|14|-|TRBJ1-2
TGTGCCAGCAACTACGGGGCCTTCAACTATGGCTACACCTTC
CASNYGAFNYGYTF
>-|TRBV19|15|TRBD1|TRBJ1-5
TGTGCCACCCAGACAGGGACTCATAGCAATCAGCCCCAGCATTTT
CATQTGTHSNQPQHF
>-|TRBV29-1|15|TRBD1|TRBJ2-2
TGCAGCGCCATTTGGACAGGGGGCCGGACCGGGGAGCTGTTTTTT
CSAIWTGGRTGELFF
>-|TRBV27|14|-|TRBJ1-2
TGTGCCAGCAGTCGGACGGTTGGGAACTATGGCTACACCTTC
CASSRTVGNYGYTF
>-|TRBV7-3|13|-|TRBJ2-7
TGTGCCAGCAGCTTAGGGTTTGGGTACGAGCAGTACTTC
CASSLGFGYEQYF
>few|TRBV6-5|14|TRBD1|TRBJ1-2
TGTGCCAGCAGCCCGGGACAGGTTTTAACTGGCTACACCTTC
CASSPGQVLTGYTF
>-|TRBV29-1|13|-|TRBJ1-2
TGCAGCGGGGCACAGGGTTCTAACTATGGCTACACCTTC
CSGAQGSNYGYTF
>-|TRBV6-1|15|-|TRBJ1-3
TGTGCCAGCAGTCGTGGGGAAACCTCTGGAAACACCATATATTTT
CASSRGETSGNTIYF
>-|TRBV12-5|14|-|TRBJ1-1
TGTGCTAGTGCCCTAGACCCTCTGAACACTGAAGCTTTCTTT
CASALDPLNTEAFF
>once|TRBV29-1|16|TRBD1|TRBJ1-5
TGCAGCGTTGTAATTGGGACAGGCAGTCCCAATCAGCCCCAGCATTTT
CSVVIGTGSPNQPQHF
>once|TRBV9|14|-|TRBJ1-1
TGTGCCAGCAGCGAGACCGGATTCGGGACTGAAGCTTTCTTT
CASSETGFGTEAFF
>-|TRBV5-6|11|-|TRBJ2-2
TGTGCCAGCAGCTTGTCCGGGGAGCTGTTTTTT
CASSLSGELFF
>-|TRBV18|16|TRBD1|TRBJ1-3
TGTGCCAGCTCACCTTGGGACAGGGGCTCTGGAAACACCATATATTTT
CASSPWDRGSGNTIYF
>-|TRBV29-1|14|-|TRBJ2-7
TGCAGCGTTGAAGAGTCAGGCCGATCCTACGAGCAGTACTTC
CSVEESGRSYEQYF
>few|TRBV10-3|14|-|TRBJ2-3
TGTGCCATCACCCCGGACTCAGGAAAGGGTACGCAGTATTTT
CAITPDSGKGTQYF
>once|TRBV7-9|11|-|TRBJ1-1
TGTGCCAGCAGCTCGCTTACTGAAGCTTTCTTT
CASSSLTEAFF
>-|TRBV5-1|15|TRBD1|TRBJ2-7
TGCGCCAGCAGCGAGAGGCGGCAGGGGGCGGCCGAGCAGTACTTC
CASSERRQGAAEQYF